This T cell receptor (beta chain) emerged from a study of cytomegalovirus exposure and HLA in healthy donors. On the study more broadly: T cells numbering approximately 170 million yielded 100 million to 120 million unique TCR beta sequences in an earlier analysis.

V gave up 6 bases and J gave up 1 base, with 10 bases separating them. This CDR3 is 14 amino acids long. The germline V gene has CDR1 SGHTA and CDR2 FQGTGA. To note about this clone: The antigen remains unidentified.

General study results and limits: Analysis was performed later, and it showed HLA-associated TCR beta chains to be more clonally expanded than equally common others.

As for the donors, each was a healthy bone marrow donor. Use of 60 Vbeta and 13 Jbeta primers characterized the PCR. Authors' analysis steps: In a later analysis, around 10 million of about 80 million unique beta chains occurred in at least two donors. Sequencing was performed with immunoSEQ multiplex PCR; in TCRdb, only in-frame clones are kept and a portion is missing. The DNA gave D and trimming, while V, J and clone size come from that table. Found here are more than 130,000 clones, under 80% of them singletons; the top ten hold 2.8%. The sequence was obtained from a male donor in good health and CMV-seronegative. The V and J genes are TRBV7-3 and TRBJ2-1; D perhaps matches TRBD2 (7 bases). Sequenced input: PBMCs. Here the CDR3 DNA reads TGTGCCAGCAGGGAGGGGGGGTCCTACAATGAGCAGTTCTTC. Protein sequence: CASREGGSYNEQFF. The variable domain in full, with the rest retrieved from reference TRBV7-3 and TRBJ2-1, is GAGVSQTPSNKVTEKGKYVELRCDPISGHTALYWYRQSLGQGPEFLIYFQGTGAADDSGLPNDRFFAVRPEGSVSTLKIQRTERGDSAVYLCASREGGSYNEQFFGPGTRLTVL.